The source of this T cell receptor (beta chain) is a study of blood T cell repertoires in COVID-19 (TCRdb year 2020). In the study overall: The collaborator samples originated in the United States, Italy and Spain and spanned the acute and convalescent phases of COVID-19. Samples came from the ongoing ImmuneRACE study (first 160 participants) plus 1,254 subjects from 6 global collaborators. Sample metadata almost always included a de-identified subject ID, COVID-19 status, age in years and sex. The dataset comprised deeply sampled blood TCRbeta repertoires from subjects exposed to, actively infected with, or recovered from COVID-19. The material from the prospective study consisted of cDNA or gDNA derived from T cells, B-cell-depleted T cells, or PBMCs. Where available, HLA class I and class II types were taken from metadata supplied by the sample provider and were not determined by assay-based typing. The repertoires were released in a freely available public database meant as a resource for research on the immune response to SARS-CoV-2. The full study reports these points: Clinical and demographic metadata were provided uncurated, with the amount varying by source and participant.

Turning to this clone: The specificity of this receptor is unknown. No much larger clone is present one base from it, and per-base qualities are unavailable.

V and J are truncated by 0 bases and 8 bases respectively, leaving an intervening sequence of 16 bases. From a lookup of the germline V gene, CDR1 and CDR2 are MNHNS and SASEGT. The CDR3 contains 15 residues, cysteine and phenylalanine counted. Just CDR3 DNA is preserved here, 45 bases in frame from base 1. Each collaborating institution followed its own protocols to collect whole blood in K2EDTA tubes. For TCRbeta analysis, collaborator samples were shipped as frozen whole blood, as isolated PBMCs, or as DNA extracted from either sample type. TCRbeta CDR3 regions were amplified from genomic DNA using the immunoSEQ Assay, a bias-controlled multiplex PCR. Processing in the source paper ran as follows. Nucleated cell counts per sample were estimated from amplification of reference gene primers within the assay. To quantify the absolute abundance of each unique TCRbeta CDR3 rearrangement, sequence reads were collapsed and filtered. For each sample, productive Simpson clonality was calculated as the square root of Simpson's diversity index over productive rearrangements. TCRdb's version of the immuneACCESS table is confined to in-frame rearrangements and falls short of the full clone set. An unresolved V gene accounts for under half of the shortfall where checked; the remainder is of unknown origin. The DNA gave D and trimming, while V, J and clone size come from that table. The table for this sample lists 130,000 or so clones; approximately 90% of them were counted only once. 1.5% of the sample is in the top ten clones.

This receptor was identified in a human donor in a cohort sampled during active COVID-19. The sequencing input was peripheral blood. The sequence is built from TRBV6-1 and TRBJ1-2; the D gene cannot be resolved reliably. The DNA is TGTGCCAGCAGTGAAGCCTACAGATTTTCTTTAGGCTACACCTTC. This is translated as CASSEAYRFSLGYTF.